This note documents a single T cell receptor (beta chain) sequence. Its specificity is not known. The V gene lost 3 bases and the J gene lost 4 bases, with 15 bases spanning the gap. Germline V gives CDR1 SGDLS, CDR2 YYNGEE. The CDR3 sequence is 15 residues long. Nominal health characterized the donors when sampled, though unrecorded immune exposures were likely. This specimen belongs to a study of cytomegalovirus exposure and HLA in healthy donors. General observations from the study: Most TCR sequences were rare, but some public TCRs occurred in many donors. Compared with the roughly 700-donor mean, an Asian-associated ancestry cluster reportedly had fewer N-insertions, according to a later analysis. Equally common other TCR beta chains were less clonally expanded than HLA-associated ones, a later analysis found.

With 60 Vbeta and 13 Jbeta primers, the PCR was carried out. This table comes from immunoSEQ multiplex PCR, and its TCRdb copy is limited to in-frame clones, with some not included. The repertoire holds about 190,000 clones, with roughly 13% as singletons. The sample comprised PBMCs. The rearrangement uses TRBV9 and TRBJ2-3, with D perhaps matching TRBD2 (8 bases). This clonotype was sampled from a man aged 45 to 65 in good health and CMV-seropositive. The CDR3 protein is CASSAREGASDTQYF. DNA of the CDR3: TGTGCCAGCAGCGCCCGGGAGGGGGCCTCAGATACGCAGTATTTT.